The clone carrying this T cell receptor (beta chain) has a handful of counts. The antigen remains undetermined. Stated treatment: approximately nine-day PBMC culture with coronavirus spike peptide pools or control peptides (ViraFEST assay). Scientists ran DNA taken from cultured CD4+ T cells through the Oncomine TCR Beta short-read assay for sequencing. A single record per CDR3 protein comes from TCRdb applying MiXCR to the PCR reads. The sample carries some 20,000 distinct CDR3 sequences, around 50% recorded once. The sample comes from a study of vaccination and CD4 T cells after COVID-19. Study-wide points: Post-vaccination reactive clonotypes (median 38) did not differ significantly from post-infection (approximately 22).

V shed 5 bases and J shed 0 bases, with 20 bases lying between them. Looked up from germline, CDR1 is MDHEN and CDR2 is SYDVKM. The CDR3 loop spans 18 amino acids. This chain uses TRBV28 with TRBJ1-5; a weak D match, TRBD1 (5 bases). The sequence derives from a human donor who had recovered from COVID-19. What was sequenced was CD4+ T cells from blood, cultured in vitro. In nucleotides, the CDR3 is TGTGCCAGCAGTCCAGGGATACGACTCCGCGATAGCAATCAGCCCCAGCATTTT. Protein: CASSPGIRLRDSNQPQHF.